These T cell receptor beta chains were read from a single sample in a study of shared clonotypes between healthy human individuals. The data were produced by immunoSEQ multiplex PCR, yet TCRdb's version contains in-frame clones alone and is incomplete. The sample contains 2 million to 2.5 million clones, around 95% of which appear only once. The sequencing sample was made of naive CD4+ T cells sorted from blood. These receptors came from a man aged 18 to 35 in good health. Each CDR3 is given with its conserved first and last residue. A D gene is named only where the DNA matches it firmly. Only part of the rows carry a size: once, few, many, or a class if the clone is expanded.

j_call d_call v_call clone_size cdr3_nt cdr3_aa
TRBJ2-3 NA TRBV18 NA TGTGCCAGCTCACCACGCGACAGTGGCGCAGATACGCAGTATTTT CASSPRDSGADTQYF
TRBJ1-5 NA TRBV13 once TGTGCCAGCAGCGTCTCCGGGGGCGGGCCCCAGCATTTT CASSVSGGGPQHF
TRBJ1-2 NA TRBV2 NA TGTGCCAGCAGTATAGGGGAGGGGTATGGCTACACCTTC CASSIGEGYGYTF
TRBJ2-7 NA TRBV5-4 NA TGTGCCAGCAGCCCGACTACAGGGTTATACGAGCAGTACTTC CASSPTTGLYEQYF
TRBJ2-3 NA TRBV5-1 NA TGCGCCAGCAGCTTGGTCGGACAGCGCACAGATACGCAGTATTTT CASSLVGQRTDTQYF
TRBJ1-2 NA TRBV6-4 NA TGTGCCAGCAGTGCAAGTTGGGGCACCGCCTATGGCTACACCTTC CASSASWGTAYGYTF
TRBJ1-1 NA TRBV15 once TGTGCCACCAGCAGAGATCCAGGCCTGAACACTGAAGCTTTCTTT CATSRDPGLNTEAFF
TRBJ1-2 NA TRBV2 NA TGTGCCAGCAGCCGGGACAATAACTATGGCTACACCTTC CASSRDNNYGYTF
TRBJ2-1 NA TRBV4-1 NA TGCGCCAGCAGCCAAGAGGGTAATGAGCAGTTCTTC CASSQEGNEQFF
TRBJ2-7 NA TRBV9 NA TGTGCCAGCAGCGTAGAAGGGACCTACGAGCAGTACTTC CASSVEGTYEQYF
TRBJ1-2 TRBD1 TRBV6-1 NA TGTGCCAGCAGTGAAGGGACAGGGGGTTTCTATGGCTACACCTTC CASSEGTGGFYGYTF
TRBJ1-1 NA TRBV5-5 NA TGTGCCAGCAGCCTTCAGGCGACAGTGAACACTGAAGCTTTCTTT CASSLQATVNTEAFF
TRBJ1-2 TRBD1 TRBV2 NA TGTGCCAGCACCCTTGGGACAGGTTTTGGCTACACCTTC CASTLGTGFGYTF
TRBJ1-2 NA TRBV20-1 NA TGCAGTGCTAGTCCCAGGGCTGGCTACACCTTC CSASPRAGYTF
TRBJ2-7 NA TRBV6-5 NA TGTGCCAGCACGGGGCCGACCAAGGGGGAGCAGTACTTC CASTGPTKGEQYF
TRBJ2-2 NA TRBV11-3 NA TGTGCCAGCAGCGCCCGGACATCCCTGCCGGGGGAGCTGTTTTTT CASSARTSLPGELFF
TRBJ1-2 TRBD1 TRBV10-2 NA TGCGCCAGCAGTGAGCTTGGACAGGGGATATTCGGCTACACCTTC CASSELGQGIFGYTF
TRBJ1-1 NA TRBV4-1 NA TGCGCCAGCAGCTCCCTCCAGGGGCGTGACACTGAAGCTTTCTTT CASSSLQGRDTEAFF
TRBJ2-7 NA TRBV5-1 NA TGCGCCAGCAGCTTGGACCCAGGGAGCTACGAGCAGTACTTC CASSLDPGSYEQYF
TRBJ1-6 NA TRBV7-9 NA TGTGCCAGCAGCCTTGTGGGACCTTATAATTCACCCCTCCACTTT CASSLVGPYNSPLHF
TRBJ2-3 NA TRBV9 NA TGTGCCAGCAGCGTAGCGGGATCCACAGATACGCAGTATTTT CASSVAGSTDTQYF
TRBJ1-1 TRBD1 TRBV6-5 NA TGTGCCAGCACGGACAGGGGGCAGAGGGCTGAAGCTTTCTTT CASTDRGQRAEAFF
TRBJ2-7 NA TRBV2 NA TGTGCCAGCAGCAATGAGGCTCGGGGGCAGTACTTC CASSNEARGQYF
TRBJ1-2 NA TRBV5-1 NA TGCGCCAGCAGCTTGAGGGTCTCGGATGGCTACACCTTC CASSLRVSDGYTF
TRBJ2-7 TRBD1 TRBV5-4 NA TGTGCCAGCAGCACGGGACAGGGCACCGGCTACGAGCAGTACTTC CASSTGQGTGYEQYF
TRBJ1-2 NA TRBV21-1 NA TGTGCCAGCAGAGGACAGGGGCCTAACTATGGCTACACCTTC CASRGQGPNYGYTF
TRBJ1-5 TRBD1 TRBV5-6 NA TGTGCCAGCAGTTCGGGACAGGGTTGGAGCAATCAGCCCCAGCATTTT CASSSGQGWSNQPQHF
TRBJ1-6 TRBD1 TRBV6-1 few TGTGCCAGCAGTGAAGCGGCAGGGGGCATTTCACCCCTCCACTTT CASSEAAGGISPLHF
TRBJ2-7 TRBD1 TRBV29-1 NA TGCAGCGTTGTGATGGGACAGGGTCCCTACGAGCAGTACTTC CSVVMGQGPYEQYF
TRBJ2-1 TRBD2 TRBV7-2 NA TGTGCCAGCAGCTTAGTGGGGACTAGCGGGAGCAATGGGAATGAGCAGTTCTTC CASSLVGTSGSNGNEQFF
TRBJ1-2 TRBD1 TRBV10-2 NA TGCGCCAGCAGTCAACCCCAGGGGGCGGTAAGCTACACCTTC CASSQPQGAVSYTF